The TCR beta chain described here comes from a study of blood T cell repertoires in COVID-19. Study summary: From the United States, Italy and Spain came samples of acute and convalescent COVID-19. The analysed material was cDNA or gDNA that came from T cells, B-cell-depleted T cells, or PBMCs.

Study processing details: Quantification of nucleated cells was approximated via reference gene primer amplification. Sequencing was performed with immunoSEQ multiplex PCR; in TCRdb, only in-frame clones are kept and a portion is missing. V, J and clone size derive from that table, while D and trimming were established from the DNA sequence. The top ten clones hold 4% to 5% of a sample with roughly 180,000 clones, around 88% of them seen once. The germline V and J ends were trimmed by 2 bases and 4 bases, with 11 bases remaining between them. Germline CDR1 and CDR2: MNHEY and SVGAGI. CDR3 length equals 14 residues.

This chain links TRBV6-5 with TRBJ1-2; unclear D gene. This receptor was identified in a woman in her twenties or thirties with acute or convalescent COVID-19. Sequencing used peripheral blood. The CDR3 nucleotides are TGTGCCAGCAGTTACAGGCCCGGGTCCTATGGCTACACCTTC. Its protein is CASSYRPGSYGYTF.